The sequence of this T cell receptor beta chain was determined in a study of T cell repertoires in cytomegalovirus infection. Trimming removed 6 bases at V and 10 bases at J, with 14 bases between. CDR1 and CDR2 from the germline V gene are SGHTA and FQGNSA. There are 12 residues in the CDR3. One entry per CDR3 protein results from TCRdb running MiXCR on the reads. The data contain about 700,000 distinct CDR3 sequences, 30% to 40% of them singletons. Many counts were recorded for this clonotype. Its antigen is still unknown. The chain uses TRBV7-2 and TRBJ2-3; maybe TRBD2 (6 bases). This TCR was sampled from a human donor in good health (CMV status not recorded). Some clones in this sample may be carry-over from other donors' samples. This specimen consisted of cultured PBMCs, obtained from culture after CMV antigen stimulation. This chain's CDR3 is CASRSGTRSQYF. The CDR3 DNA is TGTGCCAGCAGATCCGGGACTCGATCGCAGTATTTT.